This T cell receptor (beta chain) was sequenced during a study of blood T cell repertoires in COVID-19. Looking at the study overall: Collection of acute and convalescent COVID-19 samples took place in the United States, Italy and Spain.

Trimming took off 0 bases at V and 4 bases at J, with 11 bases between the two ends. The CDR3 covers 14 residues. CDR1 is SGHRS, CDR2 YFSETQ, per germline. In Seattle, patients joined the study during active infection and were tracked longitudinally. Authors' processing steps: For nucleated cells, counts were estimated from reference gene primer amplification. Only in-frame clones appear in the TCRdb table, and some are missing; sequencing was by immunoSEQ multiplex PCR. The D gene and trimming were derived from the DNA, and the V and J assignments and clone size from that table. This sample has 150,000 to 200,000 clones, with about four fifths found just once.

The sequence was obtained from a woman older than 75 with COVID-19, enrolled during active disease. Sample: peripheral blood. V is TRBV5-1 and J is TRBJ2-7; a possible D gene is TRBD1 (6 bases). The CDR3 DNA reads TGCGCCAGCAGCTTGGGACAGGCCGGATACGAGCAGTACTTC. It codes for CASSLGQAGYEQYF.